This T cell receptor (beta chain) was sequenced in a study of shared clonotypes between healthy human individuals. Germline CDR1 is MNHNS and CDR2 is SASEGT. The CDR3 length is 14 residues. The germline V and J ends were trimmed by 2 bases and 0 bases, with 8 bases remaining between them. Study-wide points: Of the naive CD4 clonotypes, around 4.8% were shared across a few donors. Rarefaction curves obtained for sorted subsets showed sequencing incomplete despite large depth. Among the subsets, naive ones generally showed larger estimated richness than memory ones.

Genomic DNA of every subset was divided equally among multiple immunoSEQ plates. Sequencing was performed with immunoSEQ multiplex PCR; in TCRdb, only in-frame clones are kept and a portion is missing. The top ten clones hold around 2% of a sample with about 680,000 clones, about three quarters of them seen once. With respect to this clone: Its antigen is unknown.

This TCR derives from a woman in her thirties in good health. The gene calls are TRBV6-1 and TRBJ2-7; D not resolved. The sequenced sample consisted of memory CD4+ T cells sorted from blood. Noted subset: CD45RA-negative fraction. This CDR3 reads CASSEPFRSYEQYF. The CDR3 nucleotides are TGTGCCAGCAGTGAACCTTTCCGCTCCTACGAGCAGTACTTC.